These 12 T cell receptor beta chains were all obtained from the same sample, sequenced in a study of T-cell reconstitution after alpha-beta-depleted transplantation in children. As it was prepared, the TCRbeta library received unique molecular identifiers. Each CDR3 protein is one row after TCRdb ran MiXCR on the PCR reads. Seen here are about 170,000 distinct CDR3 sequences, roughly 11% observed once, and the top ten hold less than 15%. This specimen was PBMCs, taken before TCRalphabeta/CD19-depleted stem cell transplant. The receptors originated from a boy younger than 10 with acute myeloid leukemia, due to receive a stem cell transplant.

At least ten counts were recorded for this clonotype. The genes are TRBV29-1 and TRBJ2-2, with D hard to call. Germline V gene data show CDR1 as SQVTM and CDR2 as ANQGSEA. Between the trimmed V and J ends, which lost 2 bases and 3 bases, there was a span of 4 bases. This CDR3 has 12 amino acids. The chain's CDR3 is CSVEFDTGELFF. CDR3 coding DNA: TGCAGCGTTGAATTCGACACCGGGGAGCTGTTTTTT.

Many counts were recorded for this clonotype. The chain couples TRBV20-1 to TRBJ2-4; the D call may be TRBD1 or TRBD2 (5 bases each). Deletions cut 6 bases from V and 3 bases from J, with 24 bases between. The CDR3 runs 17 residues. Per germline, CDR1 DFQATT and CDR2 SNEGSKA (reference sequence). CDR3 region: CSAVPWGSPKDKNIQYF. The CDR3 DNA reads TGCAGTGCAGTCCCTTGGGGGAGTCCAAAAGACAAAAACATTCAGTACTTC.

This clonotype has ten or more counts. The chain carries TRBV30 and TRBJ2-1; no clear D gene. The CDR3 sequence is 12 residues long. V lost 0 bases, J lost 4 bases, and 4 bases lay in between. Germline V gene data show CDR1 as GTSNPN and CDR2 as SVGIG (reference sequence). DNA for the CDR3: TGTGCCTGGAGTGTAGGGTACAATGAGCAGTTCTTC. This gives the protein CAWSVGYNEQFF.

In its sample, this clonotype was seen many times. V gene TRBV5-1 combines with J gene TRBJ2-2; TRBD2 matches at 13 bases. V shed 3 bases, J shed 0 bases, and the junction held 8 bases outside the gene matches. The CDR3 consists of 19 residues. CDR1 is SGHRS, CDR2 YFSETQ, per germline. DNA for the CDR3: TGCGCCAGCAGCTACCACGGACTAGCGGGGGTAACGAACACCGGGGAGCTGTTTTTT. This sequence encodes CASSYHGLAGVTNTGELFF. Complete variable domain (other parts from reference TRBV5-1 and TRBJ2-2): KAGVTQTPRYLIKTRGQQVTLSCSPISGHRSVSWYQQTPGQGLQFLFEYFSETQRNKGNFPGRFSGRQFSNSRSEMNVSTLELGDSALYLCASSYHGLAGVTNTGELFFGEGSRLTVL.

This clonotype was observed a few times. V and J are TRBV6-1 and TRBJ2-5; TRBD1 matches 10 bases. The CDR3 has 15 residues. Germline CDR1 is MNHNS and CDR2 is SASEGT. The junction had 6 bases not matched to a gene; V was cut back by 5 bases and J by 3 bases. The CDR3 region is CASSQGTGVKETQYF. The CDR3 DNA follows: TGTGCCAGCAGTCAGGGGACAGGGGTTAAAGAGACCCAGTACTTC.

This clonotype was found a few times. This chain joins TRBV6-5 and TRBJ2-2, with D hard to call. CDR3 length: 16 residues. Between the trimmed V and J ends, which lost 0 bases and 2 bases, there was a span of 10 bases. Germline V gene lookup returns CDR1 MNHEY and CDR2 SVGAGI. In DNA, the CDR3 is TGTGCCAGCAGTTACTCCCCGCGGCTTAACACCGGGGAGCTGTTTTTT. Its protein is CASSYSPRLNTGELFF.

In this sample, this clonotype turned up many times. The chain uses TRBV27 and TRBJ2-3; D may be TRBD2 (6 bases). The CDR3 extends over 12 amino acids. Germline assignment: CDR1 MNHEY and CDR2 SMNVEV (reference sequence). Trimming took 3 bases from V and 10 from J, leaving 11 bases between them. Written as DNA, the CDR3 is TGTGCCAGCAGTTTTGGAGGGTCGGCGCAGTATTTT. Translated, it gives CASSFGGSAQYF.

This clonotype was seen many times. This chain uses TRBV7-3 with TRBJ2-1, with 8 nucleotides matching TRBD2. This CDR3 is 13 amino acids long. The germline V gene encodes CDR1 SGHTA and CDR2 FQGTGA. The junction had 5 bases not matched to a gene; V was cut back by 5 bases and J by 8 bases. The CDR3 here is CASSPGGIHEQFF. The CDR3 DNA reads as TGTGCCAGCAGCCCGGGGGGGATACATGAGCAGTTCTTC. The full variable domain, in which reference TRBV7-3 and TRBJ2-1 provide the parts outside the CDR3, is GAGVSQTPSNKVTEKGKYVELRCDPISGHTALYWYRQSLGQGPEFLIYFQGTGAADDSGLPNDRFFAVRPEGSVSTLKIQRTERGDSAVYLCASSPGGIHEQFFGPGTRLTVL.

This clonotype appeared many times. CDR3 coding DNA: TGTGCCAGCAGAGAAACAGGGGCCTATGGCTACACCTTC. Translation gives CASRETGAYGYTF. The chain links TRBV2 to TRBJ1-2; 7 positions match TRBD1. From germline, CDR1 is SNHLY and CDR2 FYNNEI. The CDR3 loop spans 13 amino acids. Trimming cost V 6 bases and J 4 bases; bases outside gene matches: 5.

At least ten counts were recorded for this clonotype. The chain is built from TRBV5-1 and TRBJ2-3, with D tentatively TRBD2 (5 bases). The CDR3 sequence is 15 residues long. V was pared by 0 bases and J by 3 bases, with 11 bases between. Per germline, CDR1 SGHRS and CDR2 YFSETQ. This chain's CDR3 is CASSLAEGTTDTQYF. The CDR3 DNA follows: TGCGCCAGCAGCTTGGCCGAGGGAACTACAGATACGCAGTATTTT.

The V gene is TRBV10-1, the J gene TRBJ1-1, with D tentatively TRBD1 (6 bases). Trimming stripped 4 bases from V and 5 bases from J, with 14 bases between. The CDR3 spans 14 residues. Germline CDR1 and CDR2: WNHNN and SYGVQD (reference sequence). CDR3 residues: CASSAAGEDTEAFF. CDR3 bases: TGCGCCAGCAGTGCCGCAGGGGAGGATACTGAAGCTTTCTTT.

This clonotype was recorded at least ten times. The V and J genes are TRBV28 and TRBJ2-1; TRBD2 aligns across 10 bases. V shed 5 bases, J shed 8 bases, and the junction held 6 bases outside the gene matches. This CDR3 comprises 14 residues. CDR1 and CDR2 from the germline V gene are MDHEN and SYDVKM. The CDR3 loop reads CASSSGRAMDEQFF. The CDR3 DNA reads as TGTGCCAGCAGTAGCGGGAGGGCCATGGATGAGCAGTTCTTC.